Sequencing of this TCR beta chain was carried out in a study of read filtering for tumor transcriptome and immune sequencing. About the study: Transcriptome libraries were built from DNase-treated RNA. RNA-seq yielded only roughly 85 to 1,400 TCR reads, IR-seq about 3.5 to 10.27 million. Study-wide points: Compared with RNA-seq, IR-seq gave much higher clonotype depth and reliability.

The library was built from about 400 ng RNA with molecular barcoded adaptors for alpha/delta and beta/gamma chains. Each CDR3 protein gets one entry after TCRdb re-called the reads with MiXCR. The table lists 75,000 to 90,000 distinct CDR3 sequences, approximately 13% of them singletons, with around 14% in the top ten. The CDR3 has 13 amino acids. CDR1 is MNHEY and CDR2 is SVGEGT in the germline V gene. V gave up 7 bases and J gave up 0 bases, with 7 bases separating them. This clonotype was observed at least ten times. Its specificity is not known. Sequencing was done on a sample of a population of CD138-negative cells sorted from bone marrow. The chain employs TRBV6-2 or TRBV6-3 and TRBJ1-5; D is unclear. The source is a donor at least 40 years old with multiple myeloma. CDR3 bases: TGTGCCAGCAAAGAGGTTAGCAATCAGCCCCAGCATTTT. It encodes CASKEVSNQPQHF.